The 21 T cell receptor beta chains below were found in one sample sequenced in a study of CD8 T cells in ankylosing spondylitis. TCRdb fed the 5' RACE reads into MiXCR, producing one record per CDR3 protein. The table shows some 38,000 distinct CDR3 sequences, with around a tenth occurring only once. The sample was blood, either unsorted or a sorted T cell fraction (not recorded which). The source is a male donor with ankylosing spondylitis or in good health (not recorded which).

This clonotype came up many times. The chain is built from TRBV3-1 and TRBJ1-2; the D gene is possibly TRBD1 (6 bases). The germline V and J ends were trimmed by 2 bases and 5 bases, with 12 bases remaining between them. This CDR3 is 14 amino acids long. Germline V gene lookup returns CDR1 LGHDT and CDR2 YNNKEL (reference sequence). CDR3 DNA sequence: TGTGCCAGCAGCCAACCAGGACAGCGTTATGGCTACACCTTC. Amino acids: CASSQPGQRYGYTF.

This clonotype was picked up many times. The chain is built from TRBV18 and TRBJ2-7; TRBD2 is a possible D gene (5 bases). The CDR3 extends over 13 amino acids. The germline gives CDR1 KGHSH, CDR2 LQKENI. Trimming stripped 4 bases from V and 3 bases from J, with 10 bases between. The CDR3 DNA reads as TGTGCCAGCTCACTTGGACGGGACTACGAGCAGTACTTC. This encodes CASSLGRDYEQYF. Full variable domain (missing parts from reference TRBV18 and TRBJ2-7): NAGVMQNPRHLVRRRGQEARLRCSPMKGHSHVYWYRQLPEEGLKFMVYLQKENIIDESGMPKERFSAEFPKEGPSILRIQQVVRGDSAAYFCASSLGRDYEQYFGPGTRLTVT.

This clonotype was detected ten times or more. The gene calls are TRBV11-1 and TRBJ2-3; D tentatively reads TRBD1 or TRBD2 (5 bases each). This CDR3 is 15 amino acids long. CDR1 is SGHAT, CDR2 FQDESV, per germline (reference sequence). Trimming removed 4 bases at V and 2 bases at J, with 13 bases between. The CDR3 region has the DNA TGTGCCAGCAGCTCCCGGGGCGAGATCACAGATACGCAGTATTTT. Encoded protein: CASSSRGEITDTQYF.

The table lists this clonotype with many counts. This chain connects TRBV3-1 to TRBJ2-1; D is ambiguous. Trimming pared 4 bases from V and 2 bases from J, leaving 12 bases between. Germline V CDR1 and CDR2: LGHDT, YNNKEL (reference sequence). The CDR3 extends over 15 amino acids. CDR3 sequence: CASSPDLETYNEQFF. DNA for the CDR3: TGTGCCAGCAGCCCAGACTTAGAGACCTACAATGAGCAGTTCTTC.

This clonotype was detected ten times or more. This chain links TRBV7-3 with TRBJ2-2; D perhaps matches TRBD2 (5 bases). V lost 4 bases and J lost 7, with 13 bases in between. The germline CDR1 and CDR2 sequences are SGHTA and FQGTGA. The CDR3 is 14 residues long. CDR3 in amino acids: CASSSGQEVGELFF. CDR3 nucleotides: TGTGCCAGCAGCTCCGGTCAGGAGGTCGGGGAGCTGTTTTTT.

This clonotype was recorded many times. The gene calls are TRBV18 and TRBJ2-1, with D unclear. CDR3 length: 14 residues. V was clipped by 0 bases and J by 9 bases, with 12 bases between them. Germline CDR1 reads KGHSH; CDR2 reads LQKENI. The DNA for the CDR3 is TGTGCCAGCTCACCACCGAGTCTATTCACTGAGCAGTTCTTC. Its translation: CASSPPSLFTEQFF.

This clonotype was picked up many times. DNA for the CDR3: TGTGCCAGCAGTTTAAGGGTAGCGGGAGAATCTGAGCAGTTCTTC. It translates to CASSLRVAGESEQFF. The chain couples TRBV12-3 or TRBV12-4 to TRBJ2-1; 9 bases are a match to TRBD2. The CDR3 is 15 amino acids. With V trimmed by 2 bases and J by 9 bases, 8 bases remained unmatched.

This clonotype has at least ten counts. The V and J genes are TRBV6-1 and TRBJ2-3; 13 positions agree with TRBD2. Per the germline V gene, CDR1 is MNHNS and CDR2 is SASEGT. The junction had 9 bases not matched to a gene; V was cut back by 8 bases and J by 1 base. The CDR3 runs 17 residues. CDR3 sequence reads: CASLPGLAGSGTDTQYF. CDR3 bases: TGTGCCAGCTTACCGGGACTAGCGGGGAGCGGCACAGATACGCAGTATTTT.

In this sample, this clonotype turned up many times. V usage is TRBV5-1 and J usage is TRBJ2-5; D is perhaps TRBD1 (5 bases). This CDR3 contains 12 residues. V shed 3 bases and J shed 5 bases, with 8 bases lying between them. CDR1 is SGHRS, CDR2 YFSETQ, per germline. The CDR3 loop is CASSSSGETQYF. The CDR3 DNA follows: TGCGCCAGCAGCTCGTCAGGGGAGACCCAGTACTTC.

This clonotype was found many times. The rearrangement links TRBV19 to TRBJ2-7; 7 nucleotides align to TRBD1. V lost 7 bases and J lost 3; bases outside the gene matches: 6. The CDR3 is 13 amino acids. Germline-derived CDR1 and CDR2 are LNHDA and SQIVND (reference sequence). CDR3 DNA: TGTGCCAGTACCTCTCCAGGGGGCTACGAGCAGTACTTC. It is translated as CASTSPGGYEQYF.

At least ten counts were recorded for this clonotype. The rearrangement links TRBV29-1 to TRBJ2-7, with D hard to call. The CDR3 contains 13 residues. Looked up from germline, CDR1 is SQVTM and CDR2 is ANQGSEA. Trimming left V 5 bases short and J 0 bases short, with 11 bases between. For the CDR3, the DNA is TGCAGCGTTCTGGACGTAAGCTCCTACGAGCAGTACTTC. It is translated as CSVLDVSSYEQYF.

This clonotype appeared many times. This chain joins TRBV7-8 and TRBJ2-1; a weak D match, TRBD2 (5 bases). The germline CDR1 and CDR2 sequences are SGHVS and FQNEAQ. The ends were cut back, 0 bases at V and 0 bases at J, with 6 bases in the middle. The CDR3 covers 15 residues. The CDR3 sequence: CASSLAAGSYNEQFF. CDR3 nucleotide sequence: TGTGCCAGCAGCTTAGCGGCGGGCTCCTACAATGAGCAGTTCTTC.

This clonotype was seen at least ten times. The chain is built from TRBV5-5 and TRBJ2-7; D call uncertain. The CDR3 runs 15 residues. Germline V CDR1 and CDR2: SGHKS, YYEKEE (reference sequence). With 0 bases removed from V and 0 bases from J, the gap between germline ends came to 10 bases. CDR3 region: CASSLGLFSSYEQYF. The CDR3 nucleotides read TGTGCCAGCAGCTTGGGACTGTTCAGCTCCTACGAGCAGTACTTC.

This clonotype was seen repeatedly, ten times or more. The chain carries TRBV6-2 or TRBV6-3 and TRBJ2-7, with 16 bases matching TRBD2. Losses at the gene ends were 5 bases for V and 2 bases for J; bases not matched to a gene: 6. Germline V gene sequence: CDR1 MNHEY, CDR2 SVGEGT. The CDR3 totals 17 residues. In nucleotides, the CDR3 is TGTGCCAGCAGTCCCGGGACTAGCGGGAGGGCCGCCTACGAGCAGTACTTC. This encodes CASSPGTSGRAAYEQYF.

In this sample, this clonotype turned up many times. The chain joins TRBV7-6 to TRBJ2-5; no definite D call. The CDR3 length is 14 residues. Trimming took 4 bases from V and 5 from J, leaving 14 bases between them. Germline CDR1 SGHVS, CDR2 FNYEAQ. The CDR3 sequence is CASSSAGGGETQYF. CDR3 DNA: TGTGCCAGCAGCTCGGCTGGCGGTGGGGAGACCCAGTACTTC.

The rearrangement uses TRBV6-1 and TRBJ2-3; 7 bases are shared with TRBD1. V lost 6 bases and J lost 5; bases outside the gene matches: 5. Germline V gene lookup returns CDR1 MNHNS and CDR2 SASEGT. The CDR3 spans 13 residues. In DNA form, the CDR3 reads TGTGCCAGCAGACGACAGGGTCAAGATACGCAGTATTTT. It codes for CASRRQGQDTQYF.

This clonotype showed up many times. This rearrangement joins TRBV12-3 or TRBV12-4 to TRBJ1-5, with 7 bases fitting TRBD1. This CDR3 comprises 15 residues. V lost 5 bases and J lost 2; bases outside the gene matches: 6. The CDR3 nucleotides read TGTGCCAGCAGTCTAACAGGGGTTCGCAATCAGCCCCAGCATTTT. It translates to CASSLTGVRNQPQHF.

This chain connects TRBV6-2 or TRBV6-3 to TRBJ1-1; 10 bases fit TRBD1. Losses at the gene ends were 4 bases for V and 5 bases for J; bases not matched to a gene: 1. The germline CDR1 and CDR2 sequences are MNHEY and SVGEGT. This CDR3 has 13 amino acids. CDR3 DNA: TGTGCCAGCAGTTGGGACAGGGGAACTGAAGCTTTCTTT. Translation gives CASSWDRGTEAFF.

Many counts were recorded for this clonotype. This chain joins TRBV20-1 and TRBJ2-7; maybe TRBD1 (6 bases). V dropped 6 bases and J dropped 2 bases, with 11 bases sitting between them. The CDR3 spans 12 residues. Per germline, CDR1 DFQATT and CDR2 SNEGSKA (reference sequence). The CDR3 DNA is TGCAGTGCCATCCGGGACACCTACGAGCAGTACTTC. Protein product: CSAIRDTYEQYF.

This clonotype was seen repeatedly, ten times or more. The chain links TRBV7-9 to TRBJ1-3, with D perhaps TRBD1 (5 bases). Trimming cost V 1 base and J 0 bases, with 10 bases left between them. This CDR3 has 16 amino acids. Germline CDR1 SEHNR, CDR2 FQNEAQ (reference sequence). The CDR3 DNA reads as TGTGCCAGCAGCTTAGTGTCAGGGACCTCTGGAAACACCATATATTTT. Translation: CASSLVSGTSGNTIYF.

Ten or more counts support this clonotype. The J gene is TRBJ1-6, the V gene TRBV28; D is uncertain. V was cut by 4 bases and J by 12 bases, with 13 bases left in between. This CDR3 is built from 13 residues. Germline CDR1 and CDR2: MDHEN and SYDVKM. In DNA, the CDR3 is TGTGCCAGCAGTTCAGTATTAAGAGGACCCCTCCACTTT. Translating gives CASSSVLRGPLHF.